This TCR beta chain was profiled in a study of OX40 agonist ivuxolimab in advanced cancers. Study context: The diagnoses of dose-escalation patients were hepatocellular carcinoma, melanoma, renal cell or head and neck cancer. Study results and caveats: The work left the antigen specificity of expanded peripheral T cells undetermined.

Germline CDR1 and CDR2: SGHDT and YYEEEE. Deletions cut 0 bases from V and 4 bases from J, with 13 bases between. This CDR3 region has 15 residues. Measured with immunoSEQ multiplex PCR; TCRdb has only the in-frame clones, and not every one. Among roughly 35,000 clones listed, 70% to 85% were seen once. Of note for this clone: Its antigen remains unknown.

The chain uses TRBV5-6 and TRBJ1-2; TRBD1 is a possible D gene (5 bases). The sequencing here drew on CD4+ or CD8+ T cells sorted from blood, taken in a trial of the OX40 agonist ivuxolimab. The TCR was taken from an adult with an advanced solid tumor such as melanoma, head and neck, liver or kidney cancer. CDR3 coding DNA: TGTGCCAGCAGCTTGGTACGGGGGATTAGCTATGGCTACACCTTC. It translates to CASSLVRGISYGYTF.